The clone carrying this TCR beta chain was observed many times. Its antigen is still unknown. The TCR library protocol was used to attach unique molecular identifiers. These identifiers were attached to individual cDNA molecules. Each CDR3 protein is one row after TCRdb ran MiXCR on the 5' RACE reads. The sample lists 100,000 to 150,000 distinct CDR3 sequences; just under 15% were seen once. This sample was taken from a study of early T cells in non-severe SARS-CoV-2 infection. Study in general: Chains from this unsorted whole-blood bulk RNA could not be paired. Overall study findings and caveats: VDJdb matching, biased toward anti-spike CD8 responses, missed private and CD4 specificities.

This CDR3 comprises 12 residues. The ends were cut back, 4 bases at V and 7 bases at J, with 11 bases in the middle. Per the germline V gene, CDR1 is SQVTM and CDR2 is ANQGSEA. The sample consisted of whole blood. The receptor's source is an adult who was a healthcare worker with PCR-confirmed SARS-CoV-2 infection or an uninfected control (not recorded which). The chain combines TRBV29-1 with TRBJ2-4; no firm D call. CDR3 sequence: CSVVVDLNIQYF. The CDR3 DNA reads as TGCAGCGTTGTGGTAGATTTGAACATTCAGTACTTC.